This T cell receptor (beta chain) derives from a study of T cells after yellow fever vaccination. Study observations and caveats: The presence of abundant clonotypes contaminating from the bulk population was possible in FACS-sorted repertoires. Although most clonotypes did not, a small share appeared in both CD4 and CD8 compartments.

A few counts support this clonotype. Its antigen is not known. Synthesis of TCR cDNA relied on 5'RACE template switching, which attached a universal primer site and UMIs. TCRdb re-derived calls from the 5' RACE reads in MiXCR, one entry per CDR3 protein. The sample includes about 630,000 distinct CDR3 sequences, more than 9% of them seen just once. CDR3 size: 14 residues. Trimming removed 5 bases from V and 3 bases from J, with 13 bases in between. The germline V gene has CDR1 SEHNR and CDR2 FQNEAQ (reference sequence). Material: PBMCs, obtained on the day of the yellow fever booster vaccination. The V and J genes are TRBV7-9 and TRBJ1-1; the D gene is possibly TRBD1 (6 bases). The origin of this receptor is a man under 40 who received the YFV17D yellow fever vaccine. The CDR3 here is CASSVTGMYTEAFF. CDR3 DNA: TGTGCCAGCAGCGTTACAGGGATGTACACTGAAGCTTTCTTT.